The 3 T cell receptor beta chains below were found in one sample sequenced in a study of identical twins. TCRdb redid the calling of the 5' RACE reads with MiXCR, one entry per CDR3 protein. The sample comprises around 960,000 distinct CDR3 sequences, 10% to 15% of which are singletons, and around 1.5% rests with the top ten. Separately, the same data were catalogued under a study of yellow fever vaccine responses in identical twins.

Sequenced: PBMCs. These receptors originate from a woman younger than 30 in good health.

The chain has TRBV20-1 and TRBJ1-5; possibly TRBD1 for D (6 bases). CDR1 is DFQATT, CDR2 SNEGSKA, per germline (reference sequence). The CDR3 has 15 amino acids. The ends were cut back, 1 base at V and 5 bases at J, with 15 bases in the middle. DNA for the CDR3: TGCAGTGCTAGAGGGGGACACTCGCGGGATCAGCCCCAGCATTTT. It specifies CSARGGHSRDQPQHF.

This clonotype was observed a handful of times. The genes are TRBV12-3 or TRBV12-4 and TRBJ2-1, with a weak D call TRBD2 (7 bases). V dropped 3 bases and J dropped 8 bases, with 14 bases sitting between them. The CDR3 has 14 residues. The CDR3 reads CASSFRGARDEQFF. Here the CDR3 DNA reads TGTGCCAGCAGTTTTCGGGGGGCGAGAGATGAGCAGTTCTTC.

V and J are TRBV29-1 and TRBJ2-7; 9 bases align to TRBD2. Looked up from germline, CDR1 is SQVTM and CDR2 is ANQGSEA. V trimming: 5 bases; J trimming: 1 base; junction bases outside the gene matches: 9. CDR3 length equals 15 residues. CDR3 in amino acids: CSVCRLAGGSYEQYF. DNA for the CDR3: TGCAGCGTTTGTCGTTTGGCGGGAGGGTCCTACGAGCAGTACTTC.